The rows below give T cell receptor beta chains drawn from one sample of a study of OX40 agonist ivuxolimab in advanced cancers. Clones were sequenced by immunoSEQ multiplex PCR, and TCRdb holds only the in-frame ones, with some missing. The table lists roughly 65,000 clones, 80% to 85% of them singletons. Sequenced here: CD4+ or CD8+ T cells sorted from blood, sampled in a trial of the OX40 agonist ivuxolimab. Receptor source: an adult with an advanced solid tumor such as melanoma, head and neck, liver or kidney cancer. The CDR3 runs from the conserved cysteine through the conserved F or W. Each record gives: D gene, V gene, clone size, CDR3 length, CDR3 protein. The D gene is left open where the match is weak. Rows may omit the clone size; those that give it use once, few, many or a size class.

D: TRBD1; V: TRBV18; size: -; length: 14; CDR3: CASSLQGAGTEAFF
D: TRBD1; V: TRBV30; size: -; length: 14; CDR3: CAWRGQFSNQPQHF
D: TRBD1; V: TRBV28; size: -; length: 14; CDR3: CASSSPGRGLSYTF
D: TRBD2; V: TRBV5-1; size: -; length: 15; CDR3: CASSLGTSDNNEQFF
D: -; V: TRBV7-7; size: -; length: 13; CDR3: CASGQGYQETQYF
D: TRBD1; V: TRBV18; size: -; length: 12; CDR3: CASSPGQGGEFF
D: TRBD1; V: TRBV7-2; size: once; length: 16; CDR3: CASSLQPGQPRNEQYF
D: -; V: TRBV19; size: few; length: 14; CDR3: CASSMDWPKETQYF
D: TRBD1; V: TRBV5-1; size: -; length: 14; CDR3: CASSLTGGSYGYTF
D: TRBD2; V: TRBV6-1; size: -; length: 14; CDR3: CASSEVAGTDTQYF
D: TRBD2; V: TRBV10-2; size: -; length: 15; CDR3: CASSSRGGGTDTQYF
D: TRBD1; V: TRBV29-1; size: -; length: 17; CDR3: CNTPPRDRGRLNTEAFF
D: -; V: TRBV5-6; size: -; length: 12; CDR3: CASSRGGDGYTF
D: -; V: TRBV18; size: -; length: 17; CDR3: CASSTDYGTLGTGELFF
D: -; V: TRBV19; size: -; length: 15; CDR3: CASSSYREVKPEAFF
D: TRBD2; V: TRBV4-1; size: -; length: 16; CDR3: CASSKRSGRRDGEQFF
D: -; V: TRBV7-2; size: -; length: 13; CDR3: CASSYTRDSEQFF
D: -; V: TRBV18; size: -; length: 13; CDR3: CASSSSGNQPQHF
D: -; V: TRBV6-1; size: -; length: 15; CDR3: CASSEGAIAKNIQYF
D: TRBD1; V: TRBV6-1; size: -; length: 13; CDR3: CASRGQGTDTQYF
D: TRBD1; V: TRBV6-1; size: -; length: 14; CDR3: CASTPGQGWAEAFF
D: TRBD1; V: TRBV10-3; size: -; length: 13; CDR3: CAIRGDRGNGYTF
D: TRBD1; V: TRBV11-2; size: -; length: 14; CDR3: CASTRQGIRTEAFF
D: TRBD2; V: TRBV5-4; size: -; length: 15; CDR3: CASSLEAGPTDTQYF
D: -; V: TRBV14; size: -; length: 15; CDR3: CASSHGRQGGETQYF
D: TRBD1; V: TRBV25-1; size: -; length: 15; CDR3: CASSDGGGGGNTIYF
D: -; V: TRBV5-8; size: -; length: 11; CDR3: CASSLRQAQHF
D: -; V: TRBV29-1; size: -; length: 13; CDR3: CSVERGLGDGYTF
D: TRBD2; V: TRBV27; size: -; length: 17; CDR3: CASSFLGLASSSYEQYF
D: TRBD2; V: TRBV2; size: once; length: 15; CDR3: CASSGTSGTLGTQYF
D: -; V: TRBV27; size: -; length: 15; CDR3: CASSPYRDWDYGYTF
D: -; V: TRBV28; size: few; length: 11; CDR3: CASKEDNEQFF
D: TRBD1; V: TRBV4-1; size: -; length: 17; CDR3: CASSQEGRTGSGNTIYF
D: -; V: TRBV18; size: -; length: 15; CDR3: CASSPPPVANTEAFF
D: TRBD2; V: TRBV7-2; size: -; length: 16; CDR3: CASSPPGLAGGGEQFF
D: -; V: TRBV7-9; size: -; length: 15; CDR3: CASSLGGFGANVLTF
D: -; V: TRBV5-1; size: -; length: 15; CDR3: CASSVGPYSNQPQHF
D: -; V: TRBV19; size: -; length: 16; CDR3: CASSIGAGAVTDTQYF
D: TRBD1; V: TRBV10-2; size: once; length: 13; CDR3: CASRDRGHGGYTF
D: TRBD2; V: TRBV6-6; size: -; length: 16; CDR3: CASIPAGTSGGGEQFF